The entry below gives a single TCR beta chain sequence along with its context. The data were taken from a study of blood T cell repertoires in COVID-19. Participant age was 18 to 89 years, and participants resided in roughly 24 US areas. Repertoires were generated with immunoSEQ multiplex PCR, while TCRdb's copy carries only in-frame clones and drops some. The table records about 280,000 clones, 85% to 95% of them present only once. Trimming removed 3 bases at V and 1 base at J, with 13 bases between. Germline V gene data show CDR1 as MDHEN and CDR2 as SYDVKM. CDR3 length equals 16 residues. The receptor comes from a man between 35 and 55 years old who had been exposed to COVID-19. This chain uses TRBV28 with TRBJ1-5, with D maybe TRBD1 (5 bases). The sequenced sample was PBMCs or T cells enriched from blood (not recorded which). CDR3 sequence (DNA): TGTGCCAGCAGTTTTTGGCAGGGTGGAAGCAATCAGCCCCAGCATTTT. Protein sequence: CASSFWQGGSNQPQHF.